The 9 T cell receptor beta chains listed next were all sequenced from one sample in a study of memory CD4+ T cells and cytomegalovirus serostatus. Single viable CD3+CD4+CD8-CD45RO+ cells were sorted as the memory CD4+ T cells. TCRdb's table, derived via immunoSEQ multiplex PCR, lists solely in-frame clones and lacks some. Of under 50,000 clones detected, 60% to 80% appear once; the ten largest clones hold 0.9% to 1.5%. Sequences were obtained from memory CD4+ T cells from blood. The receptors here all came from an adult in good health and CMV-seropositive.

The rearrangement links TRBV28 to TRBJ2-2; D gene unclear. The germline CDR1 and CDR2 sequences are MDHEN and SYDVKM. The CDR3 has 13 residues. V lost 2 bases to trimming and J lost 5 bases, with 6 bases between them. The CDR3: CASSLVGTGELFF. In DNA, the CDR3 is TGTGCCAGCAGTTTAGTAGGTACCGGGGAGCTGTTTTTT.

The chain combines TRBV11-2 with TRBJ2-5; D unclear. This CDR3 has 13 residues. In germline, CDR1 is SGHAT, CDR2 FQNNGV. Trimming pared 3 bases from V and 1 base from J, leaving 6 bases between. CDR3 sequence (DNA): TGTGCCAGCAGCTTGGGCCCCCAAGAGACCCAGTACTTC. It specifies CASSLGPQETQYF.

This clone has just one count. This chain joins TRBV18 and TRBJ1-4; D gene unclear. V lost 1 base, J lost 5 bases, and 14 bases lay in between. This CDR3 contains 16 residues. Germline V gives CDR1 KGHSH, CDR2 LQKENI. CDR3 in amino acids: CASSPLRGDGNEKLFF. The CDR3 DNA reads TGTGCCAGCTCACCACTCCGCGGAGACGGAAATGAAAAACTGTTTTTT.

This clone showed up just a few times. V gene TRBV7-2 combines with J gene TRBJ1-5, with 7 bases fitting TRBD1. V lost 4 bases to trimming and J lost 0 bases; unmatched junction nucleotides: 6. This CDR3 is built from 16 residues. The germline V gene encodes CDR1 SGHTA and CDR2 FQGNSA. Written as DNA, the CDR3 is TGTGCCAGCAGCTCGGGACAGTTATATAGCAATCAGCCCCAGCATTTT. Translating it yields CASSSGQLYSNQPQHF.

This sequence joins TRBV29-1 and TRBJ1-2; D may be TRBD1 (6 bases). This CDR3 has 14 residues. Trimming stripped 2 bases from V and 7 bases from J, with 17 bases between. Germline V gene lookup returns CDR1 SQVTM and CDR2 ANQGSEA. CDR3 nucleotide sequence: TGCAGCGTTGAACCCCGGGGGGGGGCTCGTGGCTACACCTTC. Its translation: CSVEPRGGARGYTF.

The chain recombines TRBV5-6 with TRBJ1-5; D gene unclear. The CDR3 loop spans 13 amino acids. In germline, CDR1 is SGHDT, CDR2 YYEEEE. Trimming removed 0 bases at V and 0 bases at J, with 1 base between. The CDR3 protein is CASSLGSNQPQHF. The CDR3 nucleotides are TGTGCCAGCAGCTTGGGTAGCAATCAGCCCCAGCATTTT.

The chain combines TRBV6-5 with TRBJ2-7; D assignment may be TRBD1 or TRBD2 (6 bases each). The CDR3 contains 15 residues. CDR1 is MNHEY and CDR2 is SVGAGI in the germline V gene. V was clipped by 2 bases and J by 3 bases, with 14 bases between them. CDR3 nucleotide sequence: TGTGCCAGCAGTTACGGGGGGCCCTTGGGCTACGAGCAGTACTTC. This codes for CASSYGGPLGYEQYF.

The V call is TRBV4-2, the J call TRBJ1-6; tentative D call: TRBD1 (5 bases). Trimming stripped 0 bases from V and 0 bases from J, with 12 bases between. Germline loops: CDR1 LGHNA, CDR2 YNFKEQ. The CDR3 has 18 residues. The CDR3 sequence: CASSQDSQGSSYNSPLHF. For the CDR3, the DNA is TGTGCCAGCAGCCAAGATAGTCAGGGAAGCTCCTATAATTCACCCCTCCACTTT.

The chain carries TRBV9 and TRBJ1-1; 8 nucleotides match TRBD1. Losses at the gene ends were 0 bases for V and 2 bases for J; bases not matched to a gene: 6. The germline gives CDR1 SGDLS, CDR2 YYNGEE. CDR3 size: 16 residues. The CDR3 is CASSVGLGQANTEAFF. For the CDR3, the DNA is TGTGCCAGCAGCGTAGGTTTGGGACAGGCCAACACTGAAGCTTTCTTT.